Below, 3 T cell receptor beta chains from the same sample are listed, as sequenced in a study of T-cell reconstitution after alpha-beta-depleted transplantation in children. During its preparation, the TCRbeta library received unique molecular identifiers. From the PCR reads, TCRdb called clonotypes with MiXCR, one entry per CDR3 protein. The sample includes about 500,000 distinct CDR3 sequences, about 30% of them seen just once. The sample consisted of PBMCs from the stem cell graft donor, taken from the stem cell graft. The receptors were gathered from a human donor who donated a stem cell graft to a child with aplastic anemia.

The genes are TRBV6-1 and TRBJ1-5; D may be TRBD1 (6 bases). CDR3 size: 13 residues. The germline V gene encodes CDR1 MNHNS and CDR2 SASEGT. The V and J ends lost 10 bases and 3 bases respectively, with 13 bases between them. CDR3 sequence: CATQDRFNQPQHF. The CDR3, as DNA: TGTGCCACCCAAGACAGGTTCAATCAGCCCCAGCATTTT.

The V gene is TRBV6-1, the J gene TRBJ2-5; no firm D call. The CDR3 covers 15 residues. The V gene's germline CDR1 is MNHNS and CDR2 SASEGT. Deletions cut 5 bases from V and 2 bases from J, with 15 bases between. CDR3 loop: CASSTDGELQETQYF. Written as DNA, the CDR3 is TGTGCCAGCAGTACGGACGGAGAGCTACAAGAGACCCAGTACTTC.

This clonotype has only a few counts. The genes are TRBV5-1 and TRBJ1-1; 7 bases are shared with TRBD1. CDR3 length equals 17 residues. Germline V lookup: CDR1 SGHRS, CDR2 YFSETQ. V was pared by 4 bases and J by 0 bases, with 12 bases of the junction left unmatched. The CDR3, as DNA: TGCGCCAGCAGCCTGAACGGGCCAGGGGGGATGAACACTGAAGCTTTCTTT. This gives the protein CASSLNGPGGMNTEAFF.